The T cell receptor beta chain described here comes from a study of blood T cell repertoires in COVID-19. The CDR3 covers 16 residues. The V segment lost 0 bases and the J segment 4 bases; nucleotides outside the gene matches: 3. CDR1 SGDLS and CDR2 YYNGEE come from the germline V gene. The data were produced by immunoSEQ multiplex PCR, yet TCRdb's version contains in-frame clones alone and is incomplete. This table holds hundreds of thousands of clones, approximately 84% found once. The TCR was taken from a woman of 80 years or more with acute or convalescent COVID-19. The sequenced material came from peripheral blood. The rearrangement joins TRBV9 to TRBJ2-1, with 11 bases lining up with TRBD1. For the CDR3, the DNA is TGTGCCAGCAGCGTAGGGACAGGGGGCGCGTACAATGAGCAGTTCTTC. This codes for CASSVGTGGAYNEQFF.